The 17 T cell receptor beta chains reported below all come from one sample, sequenced in a study of cytomegalovirus exposure and HLA in healthy donors. The PCR ran on 60 Vbeta and 13 Jbeta primers. Profiling relied on immunoSEQ multiplex PCR, and the TCRdb table lists in-frame clones only, not all of them. The sample has over 50,000 clones, over 55% seen once; the top ten hold under 45%. Sequencing was performed on PBMCs. These receptors originate from a man aged 35-49 years in good health and CMV-seropositive.

This sequence joins TRBV9 and TRBJ1-2; TRBD1 is a possible D gene (5 bases). V dropped 5 bases and J dropped 4 bases, with 12 bases sitting between them. This CDR3 region has 13 residues. From germline, CDR1 is SGDLS and CDR2 YYNGEE. CDR3 coding DNA: TGTGCCAGCAGGGGAACAGGCTCCTATGGCTACACCTTC. It codes for CASRGTGSYGYTF.

The CDR3 bases are TGCGCCAGCAGCTTGGAGGCCCAGGGGGCTCTGGGCAATCAGCCCCAGCATTTT. Its translation is CASSLEAQGALGNQPQHF. The chain uses TRBV5-1 and TRBJ1-5; TRBD1 matches at 8 bases. Germline lookup yields CDR1 SGHRS and CDR2 YFSETQ. The V and J ends lost 0 bases and 2 bases, in that order; junction bases with no gene match: 10. This CDR3 spans 18 amino acids.

The count of this clone is one. The chain links TRBV4-3 to TRBJ1-2, with TRBD1 identical over 7 bases. CDR1 and CDR2 from the germline V gene are LGHNA and YSLEER. The V gene end was trimmed by 0 bases and the J gene end by 7 bases; junction bases not matched to a gene: 5. The CDR3 has 14 amino acids. Here the CDR3 reads CASSQDTGDRGYTF. The DNA of the CDR3 is TGCGCCAGCAGCCAAGATACAGGGGATCGTGGCTACACCTTC.

CDR3: CATSRDQSSGYGYTF. In DNA, the CDR3 is TGTGCCACCAGCAGAGATCAGAGTTCGGGCTATGGCTACACCTTC. The gene calls are TRBV15 and TRBJ1-2; D unresolved. Trimming cost V 0 bases and J 4 bases, with 12 bases left between them. This CDR3 contains 15 residues. Germline lookup yields CDR1 LNHNV and CDR2 YYDKDF (reference sequence). The full variable domain, rest sourced from reference TRBV15 and TRBJ1-2, is DAMVIQNPRYQVTQFGKPVTLSCSQTLNHNVMYWYQQKSSQAPKLLFHYYDKDFNNEADTPDNFQSRRPNTSFCFLDIRSPGLGDTAMYLCATSRDQSSGYGYTFGSGTRLTVV.

This rearrangement joins TRBV11-1 to TRBJ2-2; no clear D gene. Looked up from germline, CDR1 is SGHAT and CDR2 is FQDESV (reference sequence). The germline V and J ends were trimmed by 4 bases and 9 bases, with 9 bases remaining between them. The CDR3 spans 12 residues. CDR3 in DNA: TGTGCCAGCAGCTACACACAGAGGGAGCTGTTTTTT. Translating gives CASSYTQRELFF.

This sequence joins TRBV6-1 and TRBJ2-7; maybe TRBD1 (5 bases). The V gene lost 4 bases and the J gene lost 1 base, with 14 bases spanning the gap. Germline CDR1 MNHNS, CDR2 SASEGT. The CDR3 sequence is 15 residues long. The CDR3: CASSAPWQGSYEQYF. CDR3 DNA: TGTGCCAGCAGTGCCCCTTGGCAGGGATCCTACGAGCAGTACTTC.

This clone has a single count. V usage is TRBV29-1 and J usage is TRBJ2-1; 9 positions match TRBD2. This CDR3 is 15 amino acids long. V trimming: 1 base; J trimming: 7 bases; junction bases outside the gene matches: 8. Germline CDR1 reads SQVTM; CDR2 reads ANQGSEA. The CDR3 protein is CSVEVPQRGVNEQFF. The CDR3 DNA sequence: TGCAGCGTTGAAGTCCCCCAGCGGGGGGTTAATGAGCAGTTCTTC.

J is TRBJ1-4 and V is TRBV14; perhaps TRBD1 as D (5 bases). Trimming stripped 3 bases from V and 2 bases from J, with 10 bases between. The CDR3 is 15 amino acids. The germline V gene encodes CDR1 SGHDN and CDR2 FVKESK. The CDR3 nucleotides read TGTGCCAGCAGCCAGCCAGGGATTACTAATGAAAAACTGTTTTTT. Its translation is CASSQPGITNEKLFF. Complete variable domain (other parts from reference TRBV14 and TRBJ1-4): EAGVTQFPSHSVIEKGQTVTLRCDPISGHDNLYWYRRVMGKEIKFLLHFVKESKQDESGMPNNRFLAERTGGTYSTLKVQPAELEDSGVYFCASSQPGITNEKLFFGSGTQLSVL.

Only one count was recorded for this clone. V and J are TRBV6-6 and TRBJ1-5; D call uncertain. Germline lookup yields CDR1 MNHNY and CDR2 SVGAGI (reference sequence). V lost 2 bases and J lost 1, with 9 bases in between. The CDR3 runs 15 residues. CDR3 coding DNA: TGTGCCAGCAGTTACAGCGGGCAGAGCAATCAGCCCCAGCATTTT. This gives the protein CASSYSGQSNQPQHF.

This clone was recorded once. The CDR3 here is CASSDARLAVSTGELFF. CDR3 in DNA: TGTGCCAGCAGTGACGCCCGGCTAGCGGTAAGCACCGGGGAGCTGTTTTTT. The gene calls are TRBV6-4 and TRBJ2-2, with 7 bases aligning to TRBD2. V trimming: 2 bases; J trimming: 4 bases; junction bases outside the gene matches: 10. Germline CDR1 and CDR2: MRHNA and SNTAGT. The CDR3 is made up of 17 amino acids.

The chain employs TRBV7-2 and TRBJ1-4; D perhaps matches TRBD1 (5 bases). With 5 bases removed from V and 4 bases from J, the gap between germline ends came to 14 bases. CDR1 and CDR2 (germline): SGHTA, FQGNSA. The CDR3 runs to 15 residues. The DNA of the CDR3 is TGTGCCAGCAGCCTCGACGGGGGTGATAATGAAAAACTGTTTTTT. It is translated as CASSLDGGDNEKLFF.

This rearrangement joins TRBV2 to TRBJ1-1, with 9 bases fitting TRBD1. Germline lookup yields CDR1 SNHLY and CDR2 FYNNEI. Trimming cost V 6 bases and J 4 bases; bases outside gene matches: 6. This CDR3 contains 14 residues. The CDR3 here is CASRSGTGSTEAFF. CDR3 coding DNA: TGTGCCAGCAGGTCCGGGACAGGGAGCACTGAAGCTTTCTTT.

The CDR3 spells CASRRETSQNYGYTF. The CDR3 DNA reads as TGTGCCAGCAGAAGGGAGACCTCTCAAAACTATGGCTACACCTTC. The genes are TRBV2 and TRBJ1-2; no reliable D call. The V and J ends lost 6 bases and 2 bases respectively, with 16 bases between them. The CDR3 consists of 15 residues. Germline V gene data show CDR1 as SNHLY and CDR2 as FYNNEI.

This rearrangement joins TRBV29-1 to TRBJ2-2; D not resolved. Germline CDR1 reads SQVTM; CDR2 reads ANQGSEA. Deletions cut 4 bases from V and 4 bases from J, with 7 bases between. CDR3 length equals 12 residues. The CDR3 nucleotides read TGCAGCGTTGTGGTCAGCACCGGGGAGCTGTTTTTT. Translating it yields CSVVVSTGELFF.

This clone was recorded only once. This rearrangement joins TRBV2 to TRBJ1-1; unclear D gene. Trimming removed 0 bases from V and 3 bases from J, with 14 bases in between. The CDR3 has 16 amino acids. Germline V lookup: CDR1 SNHLY, CDR2 FYNNEI. The CDR3 nucleotides read TGTGCCAGCAGTGAAGCGCTCGGCAGCCAGGACACTGAAGCTTTCTTT. Translation: CASSEALGSQDTEAFF.

The chain carries TRBV6-5 and TRBJ1-2; 7 nucleotides line up with TRBD1. The CDR3 is 15 residues long. V shed 6 bases, J shed 4 bases, and the junction held 11 bases outside the gene matches. The germline CDR1 and CDR2 sequences are MNHEY and SVGAGI. The CDR3 DNA follows: TGTGCCAGCAGGGGGGACAGTCCTCTTACCTATGGCTACACCTTC. The encoded protein is CASRGDSPLTYGYTF.

The chain recombines TRBV14 with TRBJ2-3; D uncertain. V dropped 0 bases and J dropped 14 bases, with 15 bases sitting between them. The CDR3 loop spans 13 amino acids. CDR1 is SGHDN and CDR2 is FVKESK in the germline V gene. CDR3 amino acids: CASSQDIVKSWYF. The CDR3 DNA follows: TGTGCCAGCAGCCAAGATATAGTGAAGTCATGGTATTTT. Complete variable domain (other parts from reference TRBV14 and TRBJ2-3): EAGVTQFPSHSVIEKGQTVTLRCDPISGHDNLYWYRRVMGKEIKFLLHFVKESKQDESGMPNNRFLAERTGGTYSTLKVQPAELEDSGVYFCASSQDIVKSWYFGPGTRLTVL.